The rows below give T cell receptor beta chains drawn from one sample of a study of CD8 T cells in ankylosing spondylitis. TCRdb used MiXCR to reprocess the 5' RACE reads, holding one entry per CDR3 protein. The table records 300,000 to 400,000 distinct CDR3 sequences, roughly 14% of them present only once. The sequenced sample was blood, either unsorted or a sorted T cell fraction (not recorded which). The source of these receptors is a male donor with ankylosing spondylitis or in good health (not recorded which). Both conserved end residues are part of each CDR3. A D gene is named only where the DNA matches it firmly. Clone size is given for some rows only: seen once, a few or many times, or a class if the clone is expanded.

v_call	j_call	d_call	clone_size	cdr3_nt	cdr3_aa
TRBV5-4	TRBJ1-6	-	many	TGTGCCAGCAGCGTCGGCTCCAATTCACCCCTCCACTTT	CASSVGSNSPLHF
TRBV10-2	TRBJ2-5	TRBD2	-	TGCGCCAGCAGGCCCCCATCCAGCGGGAAAGATCAGACCCAGTACTTC	CASRPPSSGKDQTQYF
TRBV7-2	TRBJ1-4	-	few	TGTGCCAGCAGCTTACTGGAAGGACTCAACCGGGGGAAACTGTTTTTT	CASSLLEGLNRGKLFF
TRBV27	TRBJ1-1	-	few	TGTGCCAGCAGTAGGGGGGAGGAGGGTGAAGCTTTCTTT	CASSRGEEGEAFF
TRBV3-1	TRBJ2-1	-	-	TGTGCCAGCAGCCAAGAAAAAAGTGAGCAGTTCTTC	CASSQEKSEQFF
TRBV9	TRBJ1-6	TRBD1	few	TGTGCCAGCAGCGTGGGACAGGCTGGCAATTCACCCCTCCACTTT	CASSVGQAGNSPLHF
TRBV7-2	TRBJ2-1	-	-	TGTGCCAGCAGCTTAGGGCGGTTGGGCCCACCGACGAATGAGCAGTTCTTC	CASSLGRLGPPTNEQFF
TRBV20-1	TRBJ2-2	TRBD2	-	TGCAGTGCCCTAAGCGGGAGGGGGACCGGGGAGCTGTTTTTT	CSALSGRGTGELFF
TRBV6-1	TRBJ2-3	-	-	TGTGCCAGCTCCTTCGGGCGGATTGACGGGGATACGCAGTATTTT	CASSFGRIDGDTQYF
TRBV7-9	TRBJ2-6	-	few	TGTGCCAGCAGCACAGAGGGGCCCGGGGCCAACGTCCTGACTTTC	CASSTEGPGANVLTF
TRBV29-1	TRBJ2-1	-	-	TGCAGCGTTCGGCGGACTACCTACAATGAGCAGTTCTTC	CSVRRTTYNEQFF
TRBV10-3	TRBJ1-1	-	many	TGTGCCATCAGTGAGTCACGGGTAAAGGAGGCCAGGGCGATGAACACTGAAGCTTTCTTT	CAISESRVKEARAMNTEAFF
TRBV5-1	TRBJ2-2	TRBD1	few	TGCGCCAGCAGCTTGGTGACAGGGGCGCCCACCGGGGAGCTGTTTTTT	CASSLVTGAPTGELFF
TRBV20-1	TRBJ2-2	-	-	TGCAGTGCTAGAGACATTAAACCGGGATCGAACACCGGGGAGCTGTTTTTT	CSARDIKPGSNTGELFF
TRBV29-1	TRBJ1-1	-	few	TGCAGCGTTGAAGATGGAGGGGACGTGGGCACTGAAGCTTTCTTT	CSVEDGGDVGTEAFF
TRBV5-1	TRBJ2-7	TRBD2	once	TGCGCCAGCAGCTTGGGACTAGCGGGGGGGCCTCTATCCTACGAGCAGTACTTC	CASSLGLAGGPLSYEQYF
TRBV7-2	TRBJ2-3	TRBD2	few	TGTGCCAGCAGCTTAGGCTCCTGGTACAGCGGGGACACAGATACGCAGTATTTT	CASSLGSWYSGDTDTQYF
TRBV6-5	TRBJ2-7	TRBD1	-	TGTGCCAGCAGTTACTCTGGCCCAGGGGGATACGAGCAGTACTTC	CASSYSGPGGYEQYF
TRBV12-3/TRBV12-4	TRBJ2-3	TRBD2	few	TGTGCCAGCAGTCCCCGGACTAGCGGGGGGACAGATACGCAGTATTTT	CASSPRTSGGTDTQYF
TRBV6-5	TRBJ1-2	-	few	TGTGCCAGCAGTTATGGACAGCTGAACTATGGCTACACCTTC	CASSYGQLNYGYTF
TRBV2	TRBJ2-3	TRBD2	-	TGTGCCAGCAGAACTGCGGGGGGGGGAACAGATACGCAGTATTTT	CASRTAGGGTDTQYF
TRBV2	TRBJ2-7	TRBD1	-	TGTGCCAGCTGGGGACAGTCCTACGAGCAGTACTTC	CASWGQSYEQYF
TRBV5-1	TRBJ2-7	-	-	TGCGCCAGCAAGGAAGAGGGGTCCCACGAGCAGTACTTC	CASKEEGSHEQYF
TRBV20-1	TRBJ2-7	TRBD2	few	TGCAGTGCTAGAGCCCCGACTAGCGGGATCTACGAGCAGTACTTC	CSARAPTSGIYEQYF
TRBV20-1	TRBJ2-5	-	few	TGCAGTGCTAGGTTCCCTGGAGGGCGCCGGTACTTC	CSARFPGGRRYF
TRBV28	TRBJ2-2	-	-	TGTGCCAGCAGTCCCACCGGTCGTGGCACCGGGGAGCTGTTTTTT	CASSPTGRGTGELFF
TRBV5-1	TRBJ1-2	-	few	TGCGCCAGCAGCTCGGTGGACAGAACTAACTATGGCTACACCTTC	CASSSVDRTNYGYTF
TRBV5-1	TRBJ2-7	-	few	TGCGCCAGCAGCTTGGCCGAGGGGTTCGACGAGCAGTACTTC	CASSLAEGFDEQYF
TRBV12-3/TRBV12-4	TRBJ2-3	-	many	TGTGCCAGCAGTTTAAGGGCCTCCGATACGCAGTATTTT	CASSLRASDTQYF
TRBV5-1	TRBJ2-3	TRBD2	few	TGCGCCAGCCTAGCGGGAGGGCCAACAGATACGCAGTATTTT	CASLAGGPTDTQYF
TRBV4-2	TRBJ2-1	TRBD2	few	TGTGCCAGCAGCCAAGAGACGGAGGGGACTAACCTTTACAATGAGCAGTTCTTC	CASSQETEGTNLYNEQFF
TRBV3-1	TRBJ2-5	-	-	TGTGCCAGCAGCCAAGATATTATTGGCCCTTGGATCGAGACCCAGTACTTC	CASSQDIIGPWIETQYF
TRBV7-2	TRBJ2-7	TRBD2	few	TGTGCCAGCAGCTTAAGACCTAGCGGGGGGGGGTACGAGCAGTACTTC	CASSLRPSGGGYEQYF
TRBV20-1	TRBJ2-7	-	few	TGCAGTGCCAGTCCACAGAACGGCGACGAGCAGTACTTC	CSASPQNGDEQYF
TRBV30	TRBJ1-1	-	-	TGTGCCTGGACTAGGGGGTTTTCTGAAGCTTTCTTT	CAWTRGFSEAFF
TRBV4-2	TRBJ2-3	TRBD2	many	TGTGCCAGCAGCCAAGGGGGAGGGGATACGCAGTATTTT	CASSQGGGDTQYF
TRBV20-1	TRBJ1-5	-	few	TGCAGTGCTAGTAGGGGATTCCTTAGCAATCAGCCCCAGCATTTT	CSASRGFLSNQPQHF
TRBV5-5	TRBJ2-5	TRBD2	few	TGTGCCAGCAGCTTGGTCCGGGGGGAGGAGACCCAGTACTTC	CASSLVRGEETQYF
TRBV27	TRBJ1-6	TRBD1	-	TGTGCCAGCAGCCTTAGGGGGCCTCATAATTCACCCCTCCACTTT	CASSLRGPHNSPLHF
TRBV7-2	TRBJ2-2	-	many	TGTGCCAGCAGCTTCATGGGGTCCGGGGAGCTGTTTTTT	CASSFMGSGELFF
TRBV29-1	TRBJ2-5	TRBD1	-	TGCAGCCACTTGACAGGGGGAGCAACAGAGACCCAGTACTTC	CSHLTGGATETQYF
TRBV5-5	TRBJ2-2	-	-	TGTGCCAGCAGCTGGGAACAGGAGTACACCGGGGAGCTGTTTTTT	CASSWEQEYTGELFF
TRBV9	TRBJ2-3	TRBD2	-	TGTGCCAGCAGCGTAAGCGGGAAATCAGATACGCAGTATTTT	CASSVSGKSDTQYF
TRBV4-1	TRBJ1-1	TRBD1	many	TGCGCCAGCAGCCCGACAGGGCTCACTGAAGCTTTCTTT	CASSPTGLTEAFF
TRBV2	TRBJ1-4	-	-	TGTGCCAGCAGTGGGGGGACCCTGGGGGAAAAACTGTTTTTT	CASSGGTLGEKLFF
TRBV18	TRBJ2-7	TRBD2	-	TGTGCCAGCTCACCCGGACTAGGGGACGAGCAGTACTTC	CASSPGLGDEQYF
TRBV10-3	TRBJ2-7	TRBD2	-	TGTGCCATCAGTGAACTAGCGGAGGGGTACGAGCAGTACTTC	CAISELAEGYEQYF
TRBV12-3/TRBV12-4	TRBJ2-1	-	few	TGTGCCAGCAGTTTGCGCTCCTACAATGAGCAGTTCTTC	CASSLRSYNEQFF
TRBV15	TRBJ1-2	TRBD1	-	TGTGCCACCAGCCCCCAGGACAGGGAGCACTATGGCTACACCTTC	CATSPQDREHYGYTF
TRBV6-5	TRBJ2-4	-	few	TGTGCCAGCAGTTACAGGGGTGCGGCCAAAAACATTCAGTACTTC	CASSYRGAAKNIQYF
TRBV6-1	TRBJ1-6	-	-	TGTGCCAGCAGTGAAGCCGCGAGAGATTCACCCCTCCACTTT	CASSEAARDSPLHF
TRBV29-1	TRBJ2-5	-	few	TGCAGCGTTGATCGGGGAGAGAAGACCCAGTACTTC	CSVDRGEKTQYF
TRBV5-1	TRBJ1-2	-	-	TGCGCCAGCAGCTCACTCGGGGAGAGCTATGGCTACACCTTC	CASSSLGESYGYTF
TRBV30	TRBJ1-1	-	-	TGTGCCTGGAGCACCGGGACTTCCACTGAAGCTTTCTTT	CAWSTGTSTEAFF
TRBV5-1	TRBJ1-6	-	few	TGCGCCAGCAGCTTGGGGCTCAATTCACCCCTCCACTTT	CASSLGLNSPLHF
TRBV5-1	TRBJ2-1	TRBD1	-	TGCGCCAGCAGCTTCCACAGGGGAGACAATGAGCAGTTCTTC	CASSFHRGDNEQFF
TRBV3-1	TRBJ2-3	TRBD2	once	TGTGCCAGCAGCCAAAATGGGGGACTAATCACAGATACGCAGTATTTT	CASSQNGGLITDTQYF
TRBV5-6	TRBJ2-3	-	few	TGTGCCAGCAGCTTTGGATCGAGAGAAGATACGCAGTATTTT	CASSFGSREDTQYF
TRBV5-1	TRBJ1-4	-	many	TGCGCCAGCAGTTCCGCCGACAGGATTAATGAAAAACTGTTTTTT	CASSSADRINEKLFF